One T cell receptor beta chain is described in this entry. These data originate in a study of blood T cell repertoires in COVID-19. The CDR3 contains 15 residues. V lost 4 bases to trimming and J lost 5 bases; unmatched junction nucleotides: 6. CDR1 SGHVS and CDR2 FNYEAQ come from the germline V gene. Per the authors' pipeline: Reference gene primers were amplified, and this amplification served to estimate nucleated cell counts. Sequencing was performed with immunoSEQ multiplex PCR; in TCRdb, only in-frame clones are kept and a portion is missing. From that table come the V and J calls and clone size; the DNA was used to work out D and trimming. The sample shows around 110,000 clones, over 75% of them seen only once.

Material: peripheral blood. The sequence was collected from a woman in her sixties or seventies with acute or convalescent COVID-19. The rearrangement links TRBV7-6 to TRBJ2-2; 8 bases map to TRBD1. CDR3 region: CASSSGQGMTGELFF. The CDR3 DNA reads TGTGCCAGCAGCTCCGGACAGGGAATGACCGGGGAGCTGTTTTTT.